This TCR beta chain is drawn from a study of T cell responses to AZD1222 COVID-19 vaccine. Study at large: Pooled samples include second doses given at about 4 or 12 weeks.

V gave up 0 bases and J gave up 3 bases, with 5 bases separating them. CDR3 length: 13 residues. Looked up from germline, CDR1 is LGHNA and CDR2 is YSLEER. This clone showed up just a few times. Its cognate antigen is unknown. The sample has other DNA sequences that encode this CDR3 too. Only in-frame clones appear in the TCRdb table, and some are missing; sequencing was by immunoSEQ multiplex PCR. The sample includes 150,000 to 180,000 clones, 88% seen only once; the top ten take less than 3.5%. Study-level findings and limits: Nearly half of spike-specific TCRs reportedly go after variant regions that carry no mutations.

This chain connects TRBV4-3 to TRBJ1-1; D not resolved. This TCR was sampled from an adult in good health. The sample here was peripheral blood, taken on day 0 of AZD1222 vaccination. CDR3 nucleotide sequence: TGCGCCAGCAGCCAAGATCGGGACACTGAAGCTTTCTTT. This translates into CASSQDRDTEAFF.